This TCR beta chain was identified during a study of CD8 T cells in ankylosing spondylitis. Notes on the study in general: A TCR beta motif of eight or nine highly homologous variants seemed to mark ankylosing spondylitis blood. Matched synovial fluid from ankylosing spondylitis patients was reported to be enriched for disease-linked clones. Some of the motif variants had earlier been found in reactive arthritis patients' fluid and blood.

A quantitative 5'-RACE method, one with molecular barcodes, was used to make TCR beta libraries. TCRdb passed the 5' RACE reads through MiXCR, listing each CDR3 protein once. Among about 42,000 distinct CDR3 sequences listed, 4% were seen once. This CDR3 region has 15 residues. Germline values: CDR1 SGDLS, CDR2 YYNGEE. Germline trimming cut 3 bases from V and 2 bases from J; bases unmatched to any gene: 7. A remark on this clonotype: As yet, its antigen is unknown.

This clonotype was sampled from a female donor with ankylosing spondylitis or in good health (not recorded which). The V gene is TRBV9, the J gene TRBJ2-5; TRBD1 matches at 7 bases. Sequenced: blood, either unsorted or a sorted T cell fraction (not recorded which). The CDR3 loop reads CASSALQGLQETQYF. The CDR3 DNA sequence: TGTGCCAGCAGCGCTTTACAGGGGCTTCAAGAGACCCAGTACTTC.